A selection of T cell receptor beta chains follows, all from one sample in a study of blood T cell repertoires in COVID-19. Clones were read by immunoSEQ multiplex PCR, and TCRdb kept only the in-frame ones, dropping some. The sample has fewer than 200,000 clones, about 86% seen once. The sample taken for sequencing was peripheral blood. The receptors originated from a man aged 50-60 years with active or convalescent COVID-19. CDR3s include the opening cysteine and the closing phenylalanine or tryptophan. The order of the fields is CDR3 protein, V gene.

cdr3_aa: CASSLQGANEQFF; v_call: TRBV6-5
cdr3_aa: CASRDRLAKNIQYF; v_call: TRBV19
cdr3_aa: CASSQGGQPGDNEKLFF; v_call: TRBV4-1
cdr3_aa: CASSPPGTLMNTEAFF; v_call: TRBV18
cdr3_aa: CASSQAGDQETQYF; v_call: TRBV3-1/TRBV3-2
cdr3_aa: CASSSLQGVFSGNTIYF; v_call: TRBV27
cdr3_aa: CSASGQGVNQPQHF; v_call: TRBV20-1
cdr3_aa: CAISENRGQNTEAFF; v_call: TRBV10-3
cdr3_aa: CASSPSLSGRGVTDTQYF; v_call: TRBV5-1
cdr3_aa: CASSSTGTRADTQYF; v_call: TRBV7-2
cdr3_aa: CASTDKGKTQYF; v_call: TRBV5-1
cdr3_aa: CATQHPGSTEAFF; v_call: TRBV28
cdr3_aa: CASSPGQGTSPLHF; v_call: TRBV18
cdr3_aa: CSVGASGANVLTF; v_call: TRBV29-1
cdr3_aa: CASGDRGTGELFF; v_call: TRBV18
cdr3_aa: CSVTGMRSGNTIYF; v_call: TRBV29-1
cdr3_aa: CASSWTGVGELFF; v_call: TRBV11-2
cdr3_aa: CASSPLRGPGNTIYF; v_call: TRBV3-1/TRBV3-2
cdr3_aa: CALKGTGAYSTNEKLFF; v_call: TRBV30
cdr3_aa: CASSPLAGQGVRTEAFF; v_call: TRBV5-4
cdr3_aa: CASGLEEGRNQPQHF; v_call: TRBV12-5
cdr3_aa: CASSDKAVRNTGELFF; v_call: TRBV2
cdr3_aa: CATGKGGPGEQYF; v_call: TRBV6-5
cdr3_aa: CASSAGLADTKNIQYF; v_call: TRBV9
cdr3_aa: CATGREGQGGETQYF; v_call: TRBV5-1
cdr3_aa: CASSLGQGGWTEAFF; v_call: TRBV5-1
cdr3_aa: CASSQEGRTQRSTEAFF; v_call: TRBV14
cdr3_aa: CASSRQGGREGETQYF; v_call: TRBV19
cdr3_aa: CSVEDLVAGTGELFF; v_call: TRBV29-1
cdr3_aa: CAWSVQVVGTEAFF; v_call: TRBV30
cdr3_aa: CASSQDLGGVNEDSPLHF; v_call: TRBV4-3
cdr3_aa: CAWRSATPDRYNQPQHF; v_call: TRBV30
cdr3_aa: CASKPGGRKDTQYF; v_call: TRBV28
cdr3_aa: CATSEGAMSYNEQFF; v_call: TRBV24-1
cdr3_aa: CAWKGTGGQPQHF; v_call: TRBV30
cdr3_aa: CASSHSGTGDEQYF; v_call: TRBV25-1
cdr3_aa: CASTLTTGQNGYTF; v_call: TRBV11-2
cdr3_aa: CAWGQVSYEQYF; v_call: TRBV30
cdr3_aa: CASSLENRMNTEAFF; v_call: TRBV7-9
cdr3_aa: CASSQPTWDRPRRYTF; v_call: TRBV12-1
cdr3_aa: CASSQGTGTGNSPLHF; v_call: TRBV4-3
cdr3_aa: CASSLGLGIHEQFF; v_call: TRBV27